The sequence of this T cell receptor beta chain was determined in a study of blood T cell repertoires in COVID-19. The overall study: Sample material is recorded as cDNA or gDNA derived from T cells, B-cell-depleted T cells, or PBMCs.

This CDR3 is built from 13 residues. Germline assignment: CDR1 MNHEY and CDR2 SVGAGI. V shed 6 bases and J shed 7 bases, with 16 bases lying between them. Using immunoSEQ multiplex PCR, the repertoire was profiled, and TCRdb retains in-frame clones only, with some absent. The top ten clones hold roughly 4.5% of a sample with fewer than 50,000 clones, 70% to 90% of them seen once. The clonotype was recovered from a man aged 55 to 70 with COVID-19, enrolled during active disease. The source material was peripheral blood. V gene TRBV6-5 combines with J gene TRBJ2-7, with a weak D call TRBD2 (5 bases). CDR3 bases: TGTGCCAGCAGCCCAGGACTGCTTGGAGAGCAGTACTTC. Protein: CASSPGLLGEQYF.